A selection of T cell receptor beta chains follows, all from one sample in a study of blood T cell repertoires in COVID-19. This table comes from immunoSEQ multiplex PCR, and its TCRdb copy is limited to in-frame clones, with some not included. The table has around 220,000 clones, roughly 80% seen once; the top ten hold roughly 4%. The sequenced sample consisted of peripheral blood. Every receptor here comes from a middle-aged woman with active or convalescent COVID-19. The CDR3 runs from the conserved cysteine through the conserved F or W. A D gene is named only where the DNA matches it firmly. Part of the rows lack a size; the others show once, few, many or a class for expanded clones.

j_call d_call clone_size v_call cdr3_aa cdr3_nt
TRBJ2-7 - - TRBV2 CASSEYEQYF TGTGCCAGCAGCGAGTACGAGCAGTACTTC
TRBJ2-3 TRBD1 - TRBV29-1 CSGGQANLEDTQYF TGCAGCGGGGGACAGGCCAATTTGGAAGATACGCAGTATTTT
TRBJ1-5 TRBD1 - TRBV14 CASSLTGGNQPQHF TGTGCCAGCAGCCTGACAGGGGGCAATCAGCCCCAGCATTTT
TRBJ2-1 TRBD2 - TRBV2 CASRPGTSGGYNEQFF TGTGCCAGCAGACCCGGGACTAGCGGGGGTTACAATGAGCAGTTCTTC
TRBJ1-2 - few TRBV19 CASSMEAVYGYTF TGTGCCAGTAGTATGGAGGCGGTCTATGGCTACACCTTC
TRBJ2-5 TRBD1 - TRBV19 CASSRTGGQETQYF TGTGCCAGTAGTAGGACAGGGGGTCAAGAGACCCAGTACTTC
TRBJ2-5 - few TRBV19 CASSKRGETQYF TGTGCCAGTAGTAAAAGGGGAGAGACCCAGTACTTC
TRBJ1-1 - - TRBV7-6 CASSTRFYSEAFF TGTGCCAGCAGCACCCGATTTTACAGTGAAGCTTTCTTT
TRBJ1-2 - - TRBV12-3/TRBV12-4 CASSLARGGYTF TGTGCCAGCAGTTTAGCGCGGGGCGGCTACACCTTC
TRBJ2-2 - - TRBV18 CASSPIGGGDTGELFF TGTGCCAGCTCTCCTATCGGTGGAGGGGACACCGGGGAGCTGTTTTTT